This T cell receptor (beta chain) came from a study of shared clonotypes between healthy human individuals. Whole-study results and caveats: The study's rarefaction showed incomplete sorted-subset sequencing despite large depth.

Germline CDR1 is SNHLY and CDR2 is FYNNEI. V dropped 6 bases and J dropped 4; count of bases not matched to a gene: 3. CDR3 size: 13 residues. Only in-frame clones appear in the TCRdb table, and some are missing; sequencing was by immunoSEQ multiplex PCR. The sample gives approximately 2,000,000 clones, 80% to 95% of which show up once; 0.3% to 0.4% is in the top ten. The sample holds one count of this clone. As yet, its antigen is unknown. Sequencing was done on a sample of naive CD4+ T cells from PBMCs. Noted subset: CD45RA+ positively selected. V is TRBV2 and J is TRBJ2-3; 8 bases fit TRBD2. The receptor was isolated from a man aged 18 to 30 in good health. Some clones in this sample may be carry-over from other donors' samples. The CDR3 spells CASRVAGSDTQYF. The CDR3 DNA follows: TGTGCCAGCAGAGTAGCGGGATCAGATACGCAGTATTTT.